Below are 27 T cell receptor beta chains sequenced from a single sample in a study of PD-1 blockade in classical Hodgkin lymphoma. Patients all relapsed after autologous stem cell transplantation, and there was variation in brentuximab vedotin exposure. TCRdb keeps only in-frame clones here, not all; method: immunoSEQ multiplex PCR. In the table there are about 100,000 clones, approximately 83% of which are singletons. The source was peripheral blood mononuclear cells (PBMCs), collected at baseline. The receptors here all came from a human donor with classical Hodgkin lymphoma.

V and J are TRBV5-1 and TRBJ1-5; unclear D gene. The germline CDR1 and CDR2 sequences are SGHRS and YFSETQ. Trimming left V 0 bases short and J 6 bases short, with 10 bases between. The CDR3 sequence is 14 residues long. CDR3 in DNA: TGCGCCAGCAGCTTGGGGGGAGATGGTCAGCCCCAGCATTTT. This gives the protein CASSLGGDGQPQHF.

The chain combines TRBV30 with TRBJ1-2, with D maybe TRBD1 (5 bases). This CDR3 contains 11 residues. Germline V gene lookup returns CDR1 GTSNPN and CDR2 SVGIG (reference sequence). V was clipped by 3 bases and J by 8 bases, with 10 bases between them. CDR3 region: CAWSAGPGYTF. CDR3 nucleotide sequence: TGTGCCTGGAGCGCAGGGCCGGGCTACACCTTC.

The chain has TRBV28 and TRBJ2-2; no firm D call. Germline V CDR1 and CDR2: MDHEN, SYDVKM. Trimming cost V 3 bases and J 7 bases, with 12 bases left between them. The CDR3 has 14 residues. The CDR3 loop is CASSFLQRYGELFF. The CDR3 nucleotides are TGTGCCAGCAGTTTTTTACAGCGATACGGGGAGCTGTTTTTT. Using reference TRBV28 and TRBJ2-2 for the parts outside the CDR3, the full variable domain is DVKVTQSSRYLVKRTGEKVFLECVQDMDHENMFWYRQDPGLGLRLIYFSYDVKMKEKGDIPEGYSVSREKKERFSLILESASTNQTSMYLCASSFLQRYGELFFGEGSRLTVL.

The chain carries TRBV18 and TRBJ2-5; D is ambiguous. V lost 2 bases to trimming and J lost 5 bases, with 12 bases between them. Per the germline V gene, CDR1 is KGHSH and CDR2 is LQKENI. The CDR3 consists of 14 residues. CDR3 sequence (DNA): TGTGCCAGCTCACCAACCCAGTCCTGGGAGACCCAGTACTTC. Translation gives CASSPTQSWETQYF. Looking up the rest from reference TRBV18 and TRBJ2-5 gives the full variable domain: NAGVMQNPRHLVRRRGQEARLRCSPMKGHSHVYWYRQLPEEGLKFMVYLQKENIIDESGMPKERFSAEFPKEGPSILRIQQVVRGDSAAYFCASSPTQSWETQYFGPGTRLLVL.

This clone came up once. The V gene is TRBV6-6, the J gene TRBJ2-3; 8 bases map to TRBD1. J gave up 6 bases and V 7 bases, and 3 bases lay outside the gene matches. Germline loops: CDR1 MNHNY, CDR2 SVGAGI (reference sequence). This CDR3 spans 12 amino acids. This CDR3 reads CASTSGGDTQYF. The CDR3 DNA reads TGTGCCAGCACCTCAGGGGGCGATACGCAGTATTTT.

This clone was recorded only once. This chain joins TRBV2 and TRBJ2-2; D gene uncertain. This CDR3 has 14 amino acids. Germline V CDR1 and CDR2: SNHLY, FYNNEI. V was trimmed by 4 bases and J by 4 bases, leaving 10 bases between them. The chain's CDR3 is CASSAFGITGELFF. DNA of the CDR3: TGTGCCAGCAGTGCGTTTGGTATCACCGGGGAGCTGTTTTTT.

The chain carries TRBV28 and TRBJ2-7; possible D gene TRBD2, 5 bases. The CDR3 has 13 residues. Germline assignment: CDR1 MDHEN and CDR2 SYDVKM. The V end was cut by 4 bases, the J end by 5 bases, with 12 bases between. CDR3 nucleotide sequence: TGTGCCAGCAGTTCGGCTGTGACTAACGAGCAGTACTTC. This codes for CASSSAVTNEQYF. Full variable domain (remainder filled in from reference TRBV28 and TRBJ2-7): DVKVTQSSRYLVKRTGEKVFLECVQDMDHENMFWYRQDPGLGLRLIYFSYDVKMKEKGDIPEGYSVSREKKERFSLILESASTNQTSMYLCASSSAVTNEQYFGPGTRLTVT.

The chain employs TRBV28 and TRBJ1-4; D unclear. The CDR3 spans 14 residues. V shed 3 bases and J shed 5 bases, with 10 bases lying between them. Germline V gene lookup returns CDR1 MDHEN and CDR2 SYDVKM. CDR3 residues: CASSFQQLNEKLFF. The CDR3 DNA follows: TGTGCCAGCAGTTTCCAACAGCTGAATGAAAAACTGTTTTTT.

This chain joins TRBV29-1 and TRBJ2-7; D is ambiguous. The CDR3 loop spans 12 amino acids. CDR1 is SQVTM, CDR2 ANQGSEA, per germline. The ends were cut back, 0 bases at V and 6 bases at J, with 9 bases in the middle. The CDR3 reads CSVEDAWGEQYF. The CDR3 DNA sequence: TGCAGCGTTGAAGACGCATGGGGCGAGCAGTACTTC.

The CDR3 reads CASSLDAVSYGYTF. CDR3 sequence (DNA): TGCGCCAGCAGCTTGGACGCAGTCTCCTATGGCTACACCTTC. The chain has TRBV5-1 and TRBJ1-2; D remains ambiguous. V lost 0 bases and J 4 bases, leaving 10 bases between the germline ends. The CDR3 runs to 14 residues. Germline V gene sequence: CDR1 SGHRS, CDR2 YFSETQ. The complete variable domain, with remaining parts taken from reference TRBV5-1 and TRBJ1-2, reads KAGVTQTPRYLIKTRGQQVTLSCSPISGHRSVSWYQQTPGQGLQFLFEYFSETQRNKGNFPGRFSGRQFSNSRSEMNVSTLELGDSALYLCASSLDAVSYGYTFGSGTRLTVV.

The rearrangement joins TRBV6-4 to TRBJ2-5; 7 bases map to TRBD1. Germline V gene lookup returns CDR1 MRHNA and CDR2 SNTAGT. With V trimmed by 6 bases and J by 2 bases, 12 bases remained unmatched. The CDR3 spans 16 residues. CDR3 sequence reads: CASRPRPGTAQETQYF. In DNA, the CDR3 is TGTGCCAGCAGGCCCCGTCCCGGGACAGCTCAAGAGACCCAGTACTTC.

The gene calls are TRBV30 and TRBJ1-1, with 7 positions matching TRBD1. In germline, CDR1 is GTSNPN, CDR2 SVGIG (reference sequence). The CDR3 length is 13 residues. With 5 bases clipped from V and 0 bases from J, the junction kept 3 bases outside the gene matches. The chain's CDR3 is CAWEQGLNTEAFF. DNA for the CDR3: TGTGCCTGGGAACAGGGGCTGAACACTGAAGCTTTCTTT.

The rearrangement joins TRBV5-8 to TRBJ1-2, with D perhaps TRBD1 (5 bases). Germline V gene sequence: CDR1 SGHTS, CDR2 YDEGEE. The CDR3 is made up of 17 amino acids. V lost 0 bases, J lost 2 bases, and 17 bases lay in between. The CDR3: CASSLDGTDNRNYGYTF. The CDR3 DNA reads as TGTGCCAGCAGCTTGGATGGGACGGACAACAGAAACTATGGCTACACCTTC.

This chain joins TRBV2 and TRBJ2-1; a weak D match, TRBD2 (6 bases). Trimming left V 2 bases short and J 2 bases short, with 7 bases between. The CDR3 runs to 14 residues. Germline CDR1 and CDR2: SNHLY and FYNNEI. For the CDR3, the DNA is TGTGCCAGCAGTGAACGCGGGACCTACAATGAGCAGTTCTTC. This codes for CASSERGTYNEQFF.

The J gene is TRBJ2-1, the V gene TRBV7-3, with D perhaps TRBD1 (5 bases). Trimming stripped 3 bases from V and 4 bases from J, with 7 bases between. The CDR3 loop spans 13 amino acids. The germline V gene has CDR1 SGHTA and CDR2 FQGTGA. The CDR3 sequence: CASSLSGYNEQFF. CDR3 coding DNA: TGTGCCAGCAGCTTGTCAGGGTACAATGAGCAGTTCTTC.

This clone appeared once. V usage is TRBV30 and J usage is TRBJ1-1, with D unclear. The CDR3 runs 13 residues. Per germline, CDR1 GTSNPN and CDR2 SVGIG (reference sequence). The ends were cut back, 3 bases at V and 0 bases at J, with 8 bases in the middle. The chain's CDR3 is CAWREQMNTEAFF. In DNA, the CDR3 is TGTGCCTGGAGGGAGCAAATGAACACTGAAGCTTTCTTT.

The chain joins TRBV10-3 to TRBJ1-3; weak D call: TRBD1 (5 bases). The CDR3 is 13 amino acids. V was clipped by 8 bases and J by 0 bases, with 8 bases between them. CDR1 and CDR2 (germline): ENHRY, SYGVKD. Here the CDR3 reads CAIRQPSGNTIYF. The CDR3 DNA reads TGTGCCATCCGACAGCCCTCTGGAAACACCATATATTTT.

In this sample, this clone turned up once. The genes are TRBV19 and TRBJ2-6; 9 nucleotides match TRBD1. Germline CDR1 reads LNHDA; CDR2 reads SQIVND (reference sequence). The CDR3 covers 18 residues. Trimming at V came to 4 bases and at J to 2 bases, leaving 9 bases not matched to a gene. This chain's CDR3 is CASSTFLQGAAGANVLTF. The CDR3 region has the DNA TGTGCCAGTAGTACTTTTTTACAGGGGGCGGCTGGGGCCAACGTCCTGACTTTC.

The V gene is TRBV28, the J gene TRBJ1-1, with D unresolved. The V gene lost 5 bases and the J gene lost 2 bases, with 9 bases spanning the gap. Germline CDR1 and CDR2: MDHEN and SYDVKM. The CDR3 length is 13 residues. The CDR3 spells CASSLPTNTEAFF. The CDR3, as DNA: TGTGCCAGCAGTCTCCCAACTAACACTGAAGCTTTCTTT.

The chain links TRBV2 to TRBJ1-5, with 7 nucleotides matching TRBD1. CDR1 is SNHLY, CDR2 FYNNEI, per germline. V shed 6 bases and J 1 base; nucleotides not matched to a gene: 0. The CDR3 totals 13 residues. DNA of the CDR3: TGTGCCAGCAGGACAGGGAGCAATCAGCCCCAGCATTTT. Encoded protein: CASRTGSNQPQHF.

CDR3 coding DNA: TGTGCCAGCAGCCAAGAGGTGGACGACACCATATATTTT. It codes for CASSQEVDDTIYF. The rearrangement links TRBV4-2 to TRBJ1-3; no reliable D call. Trimming left V 0 bases short and J 8 bases short, with 8 bases between. This CDR3 is 13 amino acids long. CDR1 and CDR2 from the germline V gene are LGHNA and YNFKEQ.

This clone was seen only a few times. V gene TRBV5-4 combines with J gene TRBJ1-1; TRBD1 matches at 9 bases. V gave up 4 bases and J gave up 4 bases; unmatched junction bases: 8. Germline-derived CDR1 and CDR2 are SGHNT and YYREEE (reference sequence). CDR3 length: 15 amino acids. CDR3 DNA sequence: TGTGCCAGCAGCGCGGCACAGGGGGCGCGCACTGAAGCTTTCTTT. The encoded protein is CASSAAQGARTEAFF. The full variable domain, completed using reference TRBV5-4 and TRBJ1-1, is ETGVTQSPTHLIKTRGQQVTLRCSSQSGHNTVSWYQQALGQGPQFIFQYYREEENGRGNFPPRFSGLQFPNYSSELNVNALELDDSALYLCASSAAQGARTEAFFGQGTRLTVV.

In DNA, the CDR3 is TGTGCCAGCAGTCCCCCCGGGAGTAGCTCCTACGAGCAGTACTTC. It specifies CASSPPGSSSYEQYF. V gene TRBV6-5 combines with J gene TRBJ2-7, with D possibly TRBD2 on 6 matching bases. Germline assignment: CDR1 MNHEY and CDR2 SVGAGI. Trimming pared 5 bases from V and 0 bases from J, leaving 14 bases between. The CDR3 is 15 amino acids.

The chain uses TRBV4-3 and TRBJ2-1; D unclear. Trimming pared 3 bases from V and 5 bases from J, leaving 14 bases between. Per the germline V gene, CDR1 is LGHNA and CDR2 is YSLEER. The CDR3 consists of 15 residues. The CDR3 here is CASSQDFFGDNEQFF. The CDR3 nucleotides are TGCGCCAGCAGCCAGGATTTCTTTGGGGACAATGAGCAGTTCTTC.

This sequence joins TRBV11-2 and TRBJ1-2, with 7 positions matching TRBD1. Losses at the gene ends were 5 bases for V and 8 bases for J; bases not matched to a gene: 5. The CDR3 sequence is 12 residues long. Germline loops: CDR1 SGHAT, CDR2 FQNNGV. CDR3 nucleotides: TGTGCCAGCAGCCTGCAGGGGGAGGGCTACACCTTC. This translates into CASSLQGEGYTF.

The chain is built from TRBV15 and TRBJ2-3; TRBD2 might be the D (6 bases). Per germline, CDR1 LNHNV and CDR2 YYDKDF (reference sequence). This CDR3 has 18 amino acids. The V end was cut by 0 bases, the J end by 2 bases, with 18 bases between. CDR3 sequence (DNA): TGTGCCACCAGCAGAGATGGGGACTTGGGTAGGCTCACAGATACGCAGTATTTT. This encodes CATSRDGDLGRLTDTQYF.

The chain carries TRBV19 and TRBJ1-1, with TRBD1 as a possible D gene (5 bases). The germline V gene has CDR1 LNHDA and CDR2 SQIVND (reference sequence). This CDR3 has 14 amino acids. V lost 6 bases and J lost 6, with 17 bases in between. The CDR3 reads CASREGLTGAEAFF. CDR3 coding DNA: TGTGCCAGTAGGGAGGGGCTCACCGGGGCTGAAGCTTTCTTT.